Each of the 24 T cell receptor beta chains below was sequenced from the same sample in a study of early T cells in non-severe SARS-CoV-2 infection. Via MiXCR, TCRdb re-called the 5' RACE reads, giving one row per CDR3 protein. The sample has roughly 24,000 distinct CDR3 sequences; around 4.8% are singletons. The sample was whole blood. Source of these receptors: an adult who was a healthcare worker with PCR-confirmed SARS-CoV-2 infection or an uninfected control (not recorded which).

This clonotype has ten or more counts. The chain joins TRBV5-4 to TRBJ2-7; D is perhaps TRBD2 (5 bases). V lost 4 bases and J 0 bases, leaving 14 bases between the germline ends. The germline gives CDR1 SGHNT, CDR2 YYREEE (reference sequence). The CDR3 covers 15 residues. The CDR3: CASSRLYEGSYEQYF. CDR3 nucleotides: TGTGCCAGCAGCCGTCTCTACGAGGGCTCCTACGAGCAGTACTTC.

This clonotype was found a few times. The chain carries TRBV4-3 and TRBJ2-1, with 11 bases identical to TRBD2. The V gene's germline CDR1 is LGHNA and CDR2 YSLEER. Germline trimming cut 1 base from V and 6 bases from J; bases unmatched to any gene: 2. This CDR3 has 15 residues. The CDR3: CASSQVAGGPNEQFF. CDR3 nucleotides: TGCGCCAGCAGCCAAGTAGCGGGGGGGCCCAATGAGCAGTTCTTC.

This chain joins TRBV24-1 and TRBJ2-3, with D uncertain. Germline V gene data show CDR1 as KGHDR and CDR2 as SFDVKD. Trimming removed 3 bases at V and 4 bases at J, with 16 bases between. CDR3 length equals 16 residues. The CDR3, as DNA: TGTGCCACCAGTGATCCCGGCCGAAAGGGTGCAGATACGCAGTATTTT. This translates into CATSDPGRKGADTQYF.

Ten or more counts support this clonotype. The chain has TRBV7-9 and TRBJ1-1, with D possibly TRBD1 on 6 matching bases. V was clipped by 6 bases and J by 4 bases, with 18 bases between them. Germline V CDR1 and CDR2: SEHNR, FQNEAQ (reference sequence). This CDR3 is built from 15 residues. CDR3 bases: TGTGCCAGCAGTTTCATCAGGGGAGGGAGCACTGAAGCTTTCTTT. This gives the protein CASSFIRGGSTEAFF. Full variable domain (remainder filled in from reference TRBV7-9 and TRBJ1-1): DTGVSQNPRHKITKRGQNVTFRCDPISEHNRLYWYRQTLGQGPEFLTYFQNEAQLEKSRLLSDRFSAERPKGSFSTLEIQRTEQGDSAMYLCASSFIRGGSTEAFFGQGTRLTVV.

This clonotype was found a few times. The CDR3 region has the DNA TGTGCCAGCAGTTACTCGGAAGGATATCAGCCCCAGCATTTT. Its protein product is CASSYSEGYQPQHF. This chain uses TRBV6-6 with TRBJ1-5; no clear D. V lost 0 bases, J lost 5 bases, and 8 bases lay in between. CDR1 and CDR2 from the germline V gene are MNHNY and SVGAGI (reference sequence). CDR3 length: 14 amino acids.

This clonotype came up many times. The V gene is TRBV6-6, the J gene TRBJ2-7, with 8 nucleotides matching TRBD2. The CDR3 is 13 amino acids. Germline CDR1 MNHNY, CDR2 SVGAGI (reference sequence). Unmatched junction bases numbered 5, after V lost 5 bases and J lost 5 bases. DNA for the CDR3: TGTGCCAGCAGTGCCCGGGAGGGTGACGAGCAGTACTTC. Translated: CASSAREGDEQYF.

This clonotype was seen repeatedly, ten times or more. This chain connects TRBV6-6 to TRBJ1-6, with 8 nucleotides matching TRBD1. Per the germline V gene, CDR1 is MNHNY and CDR2 is SVGAGI (reference sequence). Trimming at V came to 2 bases and at J to 5 bases, leaving 2 bases not matched to a gene. This CDR3 has 15 amino acids. The CDR3 sequence is CASSYTGQDNSPLHF. The CDR3, as DNA: TGTGCCAGCAGTTACACGGGACAGGATAATTCACCCCTCCACTTT.

This clonotype occurred many times. The chain uses TRBV5-1 and TRBJ2-1; unclear D gene. Germline values: CDR1 SGHRS, CDR2 YFSETQ. V gave up 0 bases and J gave up 5 bases, with 12 bases separating them. The CDR3 totals 15 residues. This CDR3 reads CASSLETPADNEQFF. The CDR3, as DNA: TGCGCCAGCAGCTTGGAGACCCCGGCAGACAATGAGCAGTTCTTC.

The chain has TRBV12-3 or TRBV12-4 and TRBJ2-3, with D perhaps matching TRBD2 (6 bases). Between the trimmed V and J ends, which lost 5 bases and 2 bases, there was a span of 11 bases. The CDR3 totals 14 residues. As DNA, the CDR3 is TGTGCCAGCAGTGGGGACTCCTTCACAGATACGCAGTATTTT. Amino acids: CASSGDSFTDTQYF.

This clonotype has just a few counts. The chain links TRBV24-1 to TRBJ2-3; possibly TRBD2 for D (5 bases). The germline V and J ends were trimmed by 1 base and 0 bases, with 10 bases remaining between them. Germline-derived CDR1 and CDR2 are KGHDR and SFDVKD. The CDR3 runs to 16 residues. CDR3 sequence reads: CATSDFPSTSTDTQYF. The CDR3, as DNA: TGTGCCACCAGTGATTTCCCTAGCACCAGCACAGATACGCAGTATTTT.

The chain couples TRBV7-6 to TRBJ1-2; 8 nucleotides line up with TRBD1. Losses at the gene ends were 6 bases for V and 7 bases for J; bases not matched to a gene: 16. From germline, CDR1 is SGHVS and CDR2 FNYEAQ. This CDR3 contains 16 residues. The CDR3 sequence is CASSHTPPGQGRGYTF. The CDR3 DNA is TGTGCCAGCAGTCACACCCCCCCCGGACAGGGCCGTGGCTACACCTTC.

By share, this clonotype ranks as medium-sized. V gene TRBV29-1 combines with J gene TRBJ2-7; D may be TRBD2 (6 bases). Germline assignment: CDR1 SQVTM and CDR2 ANQGSEA. The CDR3 is 13 residues long. V was pared by 1 base and J by 2 bases, with 9 bases between. This chain's CDR3 is CSVEGGVAYEQYF. The CDR3 region has the DNA TGCAGCGTTGAAGGGGGGGTGGCCTACGAGCAGTACTTC.

This clonotype was seen at least ten times. V is TRBV4-3 and J is TRBJ2-7, with D hard to call. Deletions cut 0 bases from V and 0 bases from J, with 9 bases between. Germline lookup yields CDR1 LGHNA and CDR2 YSLEER. The CDR3 sequence is 15 residues long. CDR3 in amino acids: CASSQEPNFSYEQYF. CDR3 DNA: TGCGCCAGCAGCCAAGAACCGAATTTCTCCTACGAGCAGTACTTC.

This clonotype occurred many times. V gene TRBV6-5 combines with J gene TRBJ1-2, with 10 bases fitting TRBD1. After removal of 6 bases from V and 2 bases from J, the junction contained 0 bases not matched to a gene. This CDR3 is 13 amino acids long. The germline CDR1 and CDR2 sequences are MNHEY and SVGAGI. CDR3 residues: CASRTGGNYGYTF. In DNA form, the CDR3 reads TGTGCCAGCAGGACAGGGGGCAACTATGGCTACACCTTC.

This clonotype was observed many times. V is TRBV7-2 and J is TRBJ2-1; D unresolved. CDR1 is SGHTA and CDR2 is FQGNSA in the germline V gene. The CDR3 runs to 11 residues. Trimming pared 3 bases from V and 3 bases from J, leaving 0 bases between. The CDR3, as DNA: TGTGCCAGCAGCTTCTACAATGAGCAGTTCTTC. Amino acids: CASSFYNEQFF.

This clonotype was picked up many times. The V and J genes are TRBV10-2 and TRBJ2-1; D might be TRBD2 (6 bases). This CDR3 comprises 16 residues. In germline, CDR1 is WSHSY, CDR2 SAAADI. Trimming took off 0 bases at V and 7 bases at J, with 16 bases between the two ends. The CDR3 DNA is TGCGCCAGCAGTGAGTCGCCGTGGGCAGGGAGGAATGAGCAGTTCTTC. It yields the protein CASSESPWAGRNEQFF.

This clonotype was picked up a small number of times. The V and J genes are TRBV4-3 and TRBJ2-7; 7 bases agree with TRBD2. With V trimmed by 1 base and J by 6 bases, 3 bases remained unmatched. Germline CDR1 LGHNA, CDR2 YSLEER. The CDR3 is 13 amino acids. The CDR3, as DNA: TGCGCCAGCAGCCAAGTTTCGGGGGGCGAGCAGTACTTC. It codes for CASSQVSGGEQYF.

The V gene is TRBV30, the J gene TRBJ2-6, with 7 bases matching TRBD1. V lost 0 bases and J lost 15; bases outside the gene matches: 2. Germline CDR1 GTSNPN, CDR2 SVGIG (reference sequence). This CDR3 contains 11 residues. The CDR3 bases are TGTGCCTGGAGTGTCCGGACAGGCCTGACTTTC. Protein: CAWSVRTGLTF.

At least ten counts were recorded for this clonotype. The chain recombines TRBV14 with TRBJ1-5; 7 bases match TRBD1. Germline CDR1 SGHDN, CDR2 FVKESK. Trimming at V came to 4 bases and at J to 7 bases, leaving 4 bases not matched to a gene. The CDR3 loop spans 13 amino acids. Here the CDR3 DNA reads TGTGCCAGCAGCCCCGACAGGGAACAGCCCCAGCATTTT. Its translation is CASSPDREQPQHF.

Many counts were recorded for this clonotype. The chain links TRBV29-1 to TRBJ2-7; 8 bases match TRBD1. CDR3 size: 15 residues. Germline trimming cut 0 bases from V and 5 bases from J; bases unmatched to any gene: 9. The germline V gene encodes CDR1 SQVTM and CDR2 ANQGSEA. The CDR3 spells CSVEDKGRGLNEQYF. The CDR3 coding sequence is TGCAGCGTTGAAGATAAGGGCAGGGGGCTAAACGAGCAGTACTTC.

This clonotype showed up many times. V usage is TRBV4-2 and J usage is TRBJ2-7; D gene ambiguous. CDR1 and CDR2 from the germline V gene are LGHNA and YNFKEQ. V was cut by 1 base and J by 4 bases, with 8 bases left in between. CDR3 length: 13 residues. This CDR3 is CASSQGVGYEQYF. The CDR3 DNA reads TGTGCCAGCAGCCAAGGTGTTGGGTACGAGCAGTACTTC.

In its sample, this clonotype was seen many times. This chain uses TRBV4-3 with TRBJ1-6; no reliable D call. The V gene's germline CDR1 is LGHNA and CDR2 YSLEER. The ends were cut back, 0 bases at V and 10 bases at J, with 4 bases in the middle. The CDR3 totals 12 residues. This CDR3 is CASSQEMSPLHF. CDR3 DNA: TGCGCCAGCAGCCAAGAAATGTCACCCCTCCACTTT.

This clonotype was counted ten times or more. The V and J genes are TRBV12-3 or TRBV12-4 and TRBJ2-1; D unclear. There are 14 residues in the CDR3. V lost 1 base and J lost 5, with 9 bases in between. The CDR3 DNA reads as TGTGCCAGCAGTTTAGTGGCGTTGAACAATGAGCAGTTCTTC. This gives the protein CASSLVALNNEQFF.

This clonotype was recorded at least ten times. The DNA for the CDR3 is TGCAGTGCTAGAGCAACTACAGGGGCGGACGAGCAGTACTTC. Protein sequence: CSARATTGADEQYF. The rearrangement uses TRBV20-1 and TRBJ2-7; TRBD1 matches at 7 bases. CDR1 is DFQATT and CDR2 is SNEGSKA in the germline V gene (reference sequence). The J segment lost 5 bases and the V segment lost 1 base, leaving 8 bases of the junction unmatched. This CDR3 is built from 14 residues.